This T cell receptor beta chain was sequenced for a study of blood T cell repertoires in COVID-19. The overall study: The cDNA or gDNA used as material had been derived from T cells, B-cell-depleted T cells, or PBMCs.

The authors' processing: Nucleated cell number was recorded as an estimate derived from reference gene primer amplification. Assay: immunoSEQ multiplex PCR; the TCRdb copy retains only in-frame clones and omits some. V and J calls plus clone size are reproduced from that table; the DNA served to infer D and trimming. The sample shows 200,000 or so clones, around 85% of them seen only once. CDR3 size: 11 residues. V shed 4 bases and J shed 8 bases, with 11 bases lying between them. Germline-derived CDR1 and CDR2 are SQVTM and ANQGSEA. This chain connects TRBV29-1 to TRBJ1-1; unclear D gene. The TCR was taken from a man between 65 and 85 years old with active or convalescent COVID-19. Sequenced sample: peripheral blood. The CDR3 loop reads CSVGYSGEAFF. In DNA, the CDR3 is TGCAGCGTTGGTTACTCCGGGGAAGCTTTCTTT.